One sample yielded the 27 T cell receptor beta chains listed below, sequenced in a study of blood T cells in healthy people across ages. With a J-beta primer mix and a sample-barcoded 5' primer, a second PCR ran about 6 to 11 cycles. TCRdb processed the 5' RACE reads anew with MiXCR; each CDR3 protein has one entry. The profile shows about 1.8 million distinct CDR3 sequences, roughly 52% of them singletons. The sequencing sample was made of blood. These receptors all stem from a woman between 35 and 50 years old in good health.

This clonotype was observed once. The junction differs from germline at one of its ends, possibly a read error. This chain joins TRBV20-1 and TRBJ2-1, with 11 bases aligning to TRBD2. The germline CDR1 and CDR2 sequences are DFQATT and SNEGSKA (reference sequence). There are 15 residues in the CDR3. The CDR3 nucleotides read TGCAGTGCCAGAGTGGGACTAGCGGAATACAATGAGCAGTTCTTC. Residues: CSARVGLAEYNEQFF.

The rearrangement uses TRBV28 and TRBJ2-7; perhaps D is TRBD1 or TRBD2 (5 bases each). This CDR3 has 16 residues. Trimming removed 2 bases at V and 6 bases at J, with 20 bases between. Germline values: CDR1 MDHEN, CDR2 SYDVKM. DNA of the CDR3: TGTGCCAGCAGTTTAGGCTCGCCGGGACGGCTGGGCGAGCAGTACTTC. It specifies CASSLGSPGRLGEQYF.

The rearrangement joins TRBV20-1 to TRBJ2-1, with a tentative D call TRBD1 (6 bases). Germline assignment: CDR1 DFQATT and CDR2 SNEGSKA (reference sequence). The CDR3 contains 11 residues. V was trimmed by 6 bases and J by 9 bases, leaving 12 bases between them. The CDR3 region has the DNA TGCAGTGCGTGGGAAGGGGGTGAGCAGTTCTTC. Its translation is CSAWEGGEQFF.

The chain has TRBV12-3 or TRBV12-4 and TRBJ2-7; D gene uncertain. Between the trimmed V and J ends, which lost 3 bases and 7 bases, there was a span of 13 bases. The CDR3 consists of 13 residues. The CDR3 DNA is TGTGCCAGCAGTTTGGCCGAATTGAGGGAGCAGTACTTC. As protein: CASSLAELREQYF.

This clonotype turned up a few times. The rearrangement joins TRBV25-1 to TRBJ2-5; D possibly uses TRBD1 or TRBD2 (5 bases each). The V end was cut by 8 bases, the J end by 4 bases, with 14 bases between. The CDR3 runs 13 residues. CDR1 is MGHDK, CDR2 SYGVNS, per germline. Here the CDR3 DNA reads TGTGCCAGCGGGACCCCGGCGGGAGAGACCCAGTACTTC. This gives the protein CASGTPAGETQYF.

V gene TRBV24-1 combines with J gene TRBJ1-2; no definite D call. The CDR3 consists of 12 residues. From germline, CDR1 is KGHDR and CDR2 SFDVKD. Trimming pared 3 bases from V and 7 bases from J, leaving 8 bases between. The CDR3 DNA follows: TGTGCCACCAGTGATAGATTGACTGGCTACACCTTC. It specifies CATSDRLTGYTF.

This clonotype was recorded a few times. This sequence joins TRBV9 and TRBJ2-6, with 11 nucleotides matching TRBD2. The trim removed 3 bases at V and 0 bases at J, leaving 5 bases unmatched. CDR3 length: 18 residues. Germline-derived CDR1 and CDR2 are SGDLS and YYNGEE. The CDR3 region has the DNA TGTGCCAGCAGCGGCAGACTAGCGGGACTCTCTGGGGCCAACGTCCTGACTTTC. Protein sequence: CASSGRLAGLSGANVLTF.

The genes are TRBV6-1 and TRBJ2-3; tentatively, D is TRBD1 (6 bases). The CDR3 consists of 14 residues. Per germline, CDR1 MNHNS and CDR2 SASEGT. V was shortened by 7 bases and J by 0 bases, with 11 bases between the two germline ends. DNA for the CDR3: TGTGCCAGCATACAGGGCCTGAGCACAGATACGCAGTATTTT. Amino acid sequence: CASIQGLSTDTQYF.

The chain carries TRBV5-6 and TRBJ1-2; the D gene is possibly TRBD1 (5 bases). Deletions cut 2 bases from V and 3 bases from J, with 14 bases between. In germline, CDR1 is SGHDT, CDR2 YYEEEE. This CDR3 is built from 15 residues. CDR3 protein: CASSFGQGRDYGYTF. The CDR3 nucleotides are TGTGCCAGCAGCTTCGGCCAGGGAAGAGACTATGGCTACACCTTC.

The chain is built from TRBV6-6 and TRBJ2-3; a weak D match, TRBD1 (6 bases). CDR3 length: 15 residues. Trimming stripped 5 bases from V and 2 bases from J, with 14 bases between. CDR1 is MNHNY, CDR2 SVGAGI, per germline (reference sequence). CDR3 sequence reads: CASSPPDRATDTQYF. CDR3 in DNA: TGTGCCAGCAGTCCGCCGGACAGAGCCACAGATACGCAGTATTTT.

This clonotype has just a few counts. The V and J genes are TRBV4-3 and TRBJ2-5; D not certain. V dropped 0 bases and J dropped 5 bases, with 16 bases sitting between them. Germline loops: CDR1 LGHNA, CDR2 YSLEER. The CDR3 runs 16 residues. This chain's CDR3 is CASSQDVANPLETQYF. CDR3 sequence (DNA): TGCGCCAGCAGCCAAGATGTTGCGAATCCTTTGGAGACCCAGTACTTC.

This chain links TRBV29-1 with TRBJ2-1; 8 nucleotides align to TRBD1. The ends lost 0 bases at V and 5 bases at J; junction bases unmatched: 6. Germline CDR1 is SQVTM and CDR2 is ANQGSEA. The length of the CDR3 is 15 residues. CDR3 coding DNA: TGCAGCGTTGAAGATCCAGGACAGGGAAACAATGAGCAGTTCTTC. Protein product: CSVEDPGQGNNEQFF.

In its sample, this clonotype was seen once. The J gene is TRBJ2-3, the V gene TRBV7-2; a possible D gene is TRBD2 (7 bases). V lost 5 bases to trimming and J lost 1 base, with 13 bases between them. The CDR3 contains 15 residues. Germline V lookup: CDR1 SGHTA, CDR2 FQGNSA. CDR3 in amino acids: CASSAGALRTDTQYF. DNA for the CDR3: TGTGCCAGCAGCGCGGGGGCGCTACGCACAGATACGCAGTATTTT.

V gene TRBV5-1 combines with J gene TRBJ1-2; TRBD1 might be the D (5 bases). This CDR3 is built from 16 residues. Germline-derived CDR1 and CDR2 are SGHRS and YFSETQ. V was cut by 2 bases and J by 2 bases, with 16 bases left in between. The CDR3 bases are TGCGCCAGCAGCTTCAGAGGAGAGGGGCTGAACTATGGCTACACCTTC. Its protein is CASSFRGEGLNYGYTF.

The chain combines TRBV11-2 with TRBJ2-1; TRBD2 matches 8 bases. The CDR3 loop spans 18 amino acids. Trimming cost V 8 bases and J 0 bases; bases outside gene matches: 15. Germline lookup yields CDR1 SGHAT and CDR2 FQNNGV. CDR3 coding DNA: TGTGCCAGCGCTCCTTATGGCGCTCGGGGGGGCTCCTACAATGAGCAGTTCTTC. Protein product: CASAPYGARGGSYNEQFF. Together with reference TRBV11-2 and TRBJ2-1, the CDR3 gives the full variable domain: EAGVAQSPRYKIIEKRQSVAFWCNPISGHATLYWYQQILGQGPKLLIQFQNNGVVDDSQLPKDRFSAERLKGVDSTLKIQPAKLEDSAVYLCASAPYGARGGSYNEQFFGPGTRLTVL.

The CDR3 loop is CSASTTSPSTDTQYF. CDR3 nucleotides: TGCAGTGCTTCCACCACAAGCCCTAGCACAGATACGCAGTATTTT. The chain recombines TRBV20-1 with TRBJ2-3; D gene ambiguous. The germline CDR1 and CDR2 sequences are DFQATT and SNEGSKA (reference sequence). The CDR3 is 15 residues long. The ends were cut back, 5 bases at V and 0 bases at J, with 15 bases in the middle.

The chain combines TRBV28 with TRBJ2-5; TRBD1 matches 9 bases. The J call may be mistaken, given a closer DNA end match to TRBJ2-7. From germline, CDR1 is MDHEN and CDR2 SYDVKM. The CDR3 has 16 amino acids. The DNA for the CDR3 is TGTGCCAGCAGTGTGCCCGGGACAGGGACGACCTACGAGCAGTACTTC. Amino acid sequence: CASSVPGTGTTYEQYF.

As concerns this clonotype: The junction departs from germline at one end; a sequencing error may be responsible. The rearrangement links TRBV25-1 to TRBJ2-7, with 9 bases identical to TRBD1. The CDR3 sequence is 15 residues long. Germline V gene lookup returns CDR1 MGHDK and CDR2 SYGVNS. As DNA, the CDR3 is TGTGCCGGCAGTAATAGGACAGGGGCGTTCTACGAGCAGTACTTC. It encodes CAGSNRTGAFYEQYF.

The gene calls are TRBV7-9 and TRBJ2-1, with a tentative D call TRBD2 (6 bases). V was cut by 3 bases and J by 5 bases, with 14 bases left in between. The CDR3 is made up of 15 amino acids. From germline, CDR1 is SEHNR and CDR2 FQNEAQ (reference sequence). The CDR3 region is CASSLIRPGDNEQFF. The CDR3 DNA is TGTGCCAGCAGCTTGATTCGGCCGGGGGACAATGAGCAGTTCTTC.

This clonotype was observed a few times. This chain joins TRBV29-1 and TRBJ2-1, with TRBD2 identical over 10 bases. This CDR3 has 13 residues. From germline, CDR1 is SQVTM and CDR2 ANQGSEA. V dropped 7 bases and J dropped 9; count of bases not matched to a gene: 9. CDR3 DNA sequence: TGCAGCGGAACCGGGACTAGCGAACCTGAGCAGTTCTTC. Amino acids: CSGTGTSEPEQFF.

This clonotype appeared a single time. The V gene is TRBV20-1, the J gene TRBJ1-1; D may be TRBD1 (6 bases). The CDR3 runs to 16 residues. Germline-derived CDR1 and CDR2 are DFQATT and SNEGSKA (reference sequence). Trimming pared 1 base from V and 4 bases from J, leaving 19 bases between. The CDR3 loop is CSARAARGADGTEAFF. The CDR3 DNA reads as TGCAGTGCTAGAGCCGCCCGGGGGGCAGACGGCACTGAAGCTTTCTTT.

This clonotype was found a few times. The chain recombines TRBV12-3 or TRBV12-4 with TRBJ2-7; 9 bases agree with TRBD1. V was clipped by 2 bases and J by 2 bases; unmatched bases: 7. The CDR3 is made up of 16 amino acids. The CDR3 sequence: CASSLRRTGDPYEQYF. The CDR3 bases are TGTGCCAGCAGTTTAAGGCGGACAGGGGACCCCTACGAGCAGTACTTC.

This clonotype was seen more than once but under ten times. This chain connects TRBV28 to TRBJ1-6, with D tentatively TRBD1 (6 bases). The germline CDR1 and CDR2 sequences are MDHEN and SYDVKM. This CDR3 is built from 16 residues. Trimming cost V 7 bases and J 7 bases, with 20 bases left between them. The DNA for the CDR3 is TGTGCCAGCACCATCTCGCGGGGGGCAGGGAATTCACCCCTCCACTTT. Translating gives CASTISRGAGNSPLHF.

The table lists this clonotype with a few counts. The DNA for the CDR3 is TGTGCCAGCAGCCTAACTCCCGAGGCCGGGGAGCTGTTTTTT. Its protein product is CASSLTPEAGELFF. This chain uses TRBV7-9 with TRBJ2-2; the D is unclear. Germline V gene lookup returns CDR1 SEHNR and CDR2 FQNEAQ (reference sequence). V gave up 5 bases and J gave up 6 bases, with 13 bases separating them. The CDR3 totals 14 residues.

Points on this clonotype: Given a much more abundant clone one base away, this may be a read error. The chain joins TRBV11-1 to TRBJ2-1, with TRBD2 matching over 9 bases. The CDR3 consists of 17 residues. The trim removed 1 base at V and 8 bases at J, leaving 12 bases unmatched. From germline, CDR1 is SGHAT and CDR2 FQDESV (reference sequence). The DNA of the CDR3 is TGTGCCAGCAGCTTAGGGGTCCGCGGGGGGGGCGGCGATGAGCAGTTCTTC. This sequence encodes CASSLGVRGGGGDEQFF.

The chain combines TRBV4-3 with TRBJ2-5; 9 bases are shared with TRBD2. The CDR3 consists of 14 residues. V shed 5 bases, J shed 11 bases, and the junction held 12 bases outside the gene matches. Germline V gives CDR1 LGHNA, CDR2 YSLEER. CDR3 sequence (DNA): TGCGCCAGCAGCGTGTTGCGGGGGGGCAATGAGCAGTACTTC. This encodes CASSVLRGGNEQYF.

Of note for this clonotype: A much larger clone sits a single nucleotide away, making a read error possible. This chain uses TRBV6-6 with TRBJ1-1; D remains ambiguous. CDR3 length equals 12 residues. Trimming stripped 7 bases from V and 1 base from J, with 7 bases between. The germline CDR1 and CDR2 sequences are MNHNY and SVGAGI (reference sequence). CDR3 protein: CASNSGNTEAFF. CDR3 nucleotide sequence: TGTGCCAGCAACTCAGGGAACACTGAAGCTTTCTTT.